The clone carrying this T cell receptor beta chain was recorded only once. This record comes from a study of blood T cell repertoires in COVID-19. Turning to the study itself: The United States, Italy and Spain were the sources of the acute and convalescent COVID-19 samples.

V shed 4 bases and J shed 6 bases, with 22 bases lying between them. Per germline, CDR1 SEHNR and CDR2 FQNEAQ (reference sequence). The CDR3 covers 17 residues. Original methodology: Reference gene primer amplification yielded estimated nucleated cell counts. The method was immunoSEQ multiplex PCR; TCRdb's version includes in-frame clones alone and lacks a portion of them. V and J calls and clone size are copied from that table; D and trimming were computed from the DNA. Here the sample spans roughly 33,000 clones, over 85% being singletons. The sequenced sample consisted of peripheral blood. The rearrangement uses TRBV7-9 and TRBJ2-1; D is possibly TRBD2 (5 bases). The TCR originated in a human donor in a cohort sampled during active COVID-19. This CDR3 is CASSSLDYTHGSNEQFF. The CDR3 bases are TGTGCCAGCAGCTCCCTAGACTACACGCATGGGTCCAATGAGCAGTTCTTC. The entire variable domain, with the rest obtained from reference TRBV7-9 and TRBJ2-1, is as follows: DTGVSQNPRHKITKRGQNVTFRCDPISEHNRLYWYRQTLGQGPEFLTYFQNEAQLEKSRLLSDRFSAERPKGSFSTLEIQRTEQGDSAMYLCASSSLDYTHGSNEQFFGPGTRLTVL.